Included here is one TCR beta chain sequence, with context. Authors' data handling: How many nucleated cells were present was estimated from reference gene primer amplification. TCRdb keeps only in-frame clones here, not all; method: immunoSEQ multiplex PCR. That table is the source of V, J and clone size, and D and trimming were worked out from the DNA. Of about 210,000 clones listed, about 88% are singletons. This specimen belongs to a study of blood T cell repertoires in COVID-19. At the level of the study: From the United States, Italy and Spain came samples of acute and convalescent COVID-19. From T cells, B-cell-depleted T cells, or PBMCs came the material, which was cDNA or gDNA.

Germline V gives CDR1 LGHDT, CDR2 YNNKEL (reference sequence). Trimming shortened V by 4 bases and J by 2 bases, and 11 bases separated the two germline ends. The CDR3 covers 14 residues. The TCR originated in a man between 65 and 80 years old with acute or convalescent COVID-19. Material: peripheral blood. The rearrangement uses TRBV3-1 (or the pseudogene TRBV3-2) and TRBJ1-2, with no clear D. The CDR3 spells CASSPRGRNYGYTF. The DNA for the CDR3 is TGTGCCAGCAGCCCTAGAGGGAGAAACTATGGCTACACCTTC.